This entry lists 20 T cell receptor beta chains sequenced from one sample in a study of metastatic and nonmetastatic thyroid tumors (dated by TCRdb to the early 2020s). No treatment had been received by any patient before thyroid surgery. Library preparation employed PCR. Instrument on record: Illumina HiSeq 4000. Using fastp at Q25 and MiXCR, TCRdb reprocessed the public reads and kept productive beta chains. The sample profile shows roughly 65,000 clones; 13% to 15% of them were found once. The ten largest make up approximately 7% of the sample. Source material: blood. These receptors all come from a male donor with papillary thyroid cancer or a benign thyroid nodule (not recorded which). Some clones in this sample may be carry-over from other donors' samples.

About this clone: Without the conserved terminal phenylalanine or tryptophan, this CDR3 likely stems from a read error. This chain joins TRBV2 and TRBJ1-4; 8 bases map to TRBD1. CDR3 length: 17 residues. Germline values: CDR1 SNHLY, CDR2 FYNNEI. With 6 bases clipped from V and 0 bases from J, the junction kept 9 bases outside the gene matches. Here the CDR3 reads CASRDRQGSATNEKLFS. The CDR3 coding sequence is TGTGCCAGCAGAGACAGACAGGGGTCCGCAACTAATGAAAAACTGTTTTCT.

The sample holds many counts of this clone. This chain joins TRBV5-4 and TRBJ1-1; TRBD1 matches 9 bases. The CDR3 contains 14 residues. The V gene end was trimmed by 3 bases and the J gene end by 10 bases; junction bases not matched to a gene: 10. CDR1 SGHNT and CDR2 YYREEE come from the germline V gene (reference sequence). CDR3 protein: CASSSTGTGSGAFF. The CDR3 DNA follows: TGTGCCAGCAGCTCTACCGGGACAGGGTCGGGAGCTTTCTTT.

This clone was seen at least ten times. The CDR3 sequence is CASGRQGYQYF. The CDR3 DNA sequence: TGTGCCAGCGGTAGACAGGGATATCAGTACTTC. The chain uses TRBV28 and TRBJ2-7, with 7 bases aligning to TRBD1. The germline gives CDR1 MDHEN, CDR2 SYDVKM. The V and J ends lost 8 bases and 10 bases, in that order; junction bases with no gene match: 8. The CDR3 consists of 11 residues.

The V and J genes are TRBV11-2 and TRBJ2-7; 7 nucleotides match TRBD2. This CDR3 is built from 14 residues. J lost 0 bases, V lost 1 base, and 0 bases had no gene match. Per germline, CDR1 SGHAT and CDR2 FQNNGV. CDR3 residues: CASSLGGSSYEQYF. The CDR3 DNA follows: TGTGCCAGCAGCTTAGGCGGGAGCTCCTACGAGCAGTACTTC.

This sequence joins TRBV10-2 and TRBJ1-2; D call uncertain. This CDR3 comprises 18 residues. Germline lookup yields CDR1 WSHSY and CDR2 SAAADI. Between the trimmed V and J ends, which lost 0 bases and 7 bases, there was a span of 24 bases. As DNA, the CDR3 is TGCGCCAGCAGTGAGTCGGCACCGGGGATCGGAGGAATCTGTGGCTACACCTTC. The encoded protein is CASSESAPGIGGICGYTF.

This clone was observed at least ten times. This rearrangement joins TRBV2 to TRBJ2-3, with 9 positions matching TRBD2. Germline V gives CDR1 SNHLY, CDR2 FYNNEI. V lost 5 bases, J lost 3 bases, and 15 bases stayed unmatched. The CDR3 extends over 18 amino acids. CDR3 DNA sequence: TGTGCCAGCAGTCCGACCTTTAGCGTTAGCGGGGGAACAGATACGCAGTATTTT. Protein sequence: CASSPTFSVSGGTDTQYF.

This clone was picked up a small number of times. J is TRBJ1-2 and V is TRBV27, with TRBD1 matching 8 bases. CDR1 and CDR2 from the germline V gene are MNHEY and SMNVEV (reference sequence). Trimming removed 5 bases from V and 3 bases from J; junction bases left unmatched: 2. The CDR3 length is 13 residues. CDR3 DNA sequence: TGTGCCAGCAGTCCGACAGGGGACTATGGCTACACCTTC. Translation: CASSPTGDYGYTF.

The chain couples TRBV6-2 or TRBV6-3 to TRBJ2-7; maybe TRBD2 (6 bases). CDR1 is MNHEY and CDR2 is SVGEGT in the germline V gene. The CDR3 is 13 residues long. CDR3 residues: CGVRGRSPYEQYF. For the CDR3, the DNA is TGTGGGGTACGGGGGAGGTCCCCCTACGAGCAGTACTTC.

This clone was seen ten or more times. The chain has TRBV12-3 or TRBV12-4 and TRBJ2-7, with D unclear. The CDR3 consists of 12 residues. The germline V and J ends were trimmed by 1 base and 4 bases, with 5 bases remaining between them. The CDR3 spells CASSLVKYEQYF. CDR3 DNA: TGTGCCAGCAGTTTAGTCAAGTACGAGCAGTACTTC.

V usage is TRBV20-1 and J usage is TRBJ1-3; D not resolved. This CDR3 contains 13 residues. Trimming took 3 bases from V and 3 from J, leaving 9 bases between them. CDR1 DFQATT and CDR2 SNEGSKA come from the germline V gene (reference sequence). The CDR3 reads CSARPPIGNTIYF. CDR3 in DNA: TGCAGTGCTAGGCCACCAATTGGAAACACCATATATTTT.

There are many counts of this clone. The rearrangement uses TRBV12-3 or TRBV12-4 and TRBJ2-3; D is ambiguous. Trimming took 4 bases from V and 7 from J, leaving 9 bases between them. The CDR3 has 12 amino acids. As DNA, the CDR3 is TGTGCCAGCAGTTGGGCTTCAAATACGCAGTATTTT. It codes for CASSWASNTQYF.

This clone was seen ten or more times. The V call is TRBV2, the J call TRBJ2-5; unclear D gene. The germline gives CDR1 SNHLY, CDR2 FYNNEI. This CDR3 has 15 amino acids. V was clipped by 7 bases and J by 2 bases, with 17 bases between them. In DNA, the CDR3 is TGTGCCAGCACCCCGAGCGCTTCGCTACAAGAGACCCAGTACTTC. Its protein product is CASTPSASLQETQYF.

This clone was seen repeatedly, ten times or more. V gene TRBV7-2 combines with J gene TRBJ2-1; 7 bases fit TRBD2. After removal of 1 base from V and 8 bases from J, the junction contained 8 bases not matched to a gene. In germline, CDR1 is SGHTA, CDR2 FQGNSA. The CDR3 spans 15 residues. CDR3 residues: CASSLGGGPGYEQFF. CDR3 coding DNA: TGTGCCAGCAGCTTAGGGGGAGGGCCAGGGTATGAGCAGTTCTTC.

This clone has a count of ten or more. CDR3 sequence reads: CASSHHPDSPGNEQFF. Here the CDR3 DNA reads TGTGCCAGCAGCCACCACCCAGACTCCCCAGGCAATGAGCAGTTCTTC. The chain employs TRBV7-6 and TRBJ2-1; no definite D call. Trimming shortened V by 5 bases and J by 6 bases, and 20 bases separated the two germline ends. There are 16 residues in the CDR3. Germline V gene lookup returns CDR1 SGHVS and CDR2 FNYEAQ.

This clone was seen repeatedly, ten times or more. The same CDR3 is also encoded by other DNA sequences in this sample. The rearrangement uses TRBV2 and TRBJ2-4, with 13 bases matching TRBD2. The germline CDR1 and CDR2 sequences are SNHLY and FYNNEI. The CDR3 length is 20 residues. V was clipped by 7 bases and J by 1 base; unmatched bases: 16. The CDR3, as DNA: TGTGCCAGCAAGGGGGTCGGACTAGCGGGAGCGGGCGGGGCCAAAAACATTCAGTACTTC. This codes for CASKGVGLAGAGGAKNIQYF.

The gene calls are TRBV7-3 and TRBJ2-3; 7 bases are a match to TRBD2. The CDR3 runs 15 residues. The junction had 13 bases not matched to a gene; V was cut back by 9 bases and J by 4 bases. CDR1 and CDR2 (germline): SGHTA, FQGTGA. The CDR3 DNA reads TGTGCCAGGGGGCCCGGGGAGGGATTGGCAGATACGCAGTATTTT. It is translated as CARGPGEGLADTQYF.

This clone was recorded a few times. CDR3 DNA sequence: TGCGCCAGCCGCCGTGGAGAAACAGGCTACGAGCAGTACTTC. Protein: CASRRGETGYEQYF. The gene calls are TRBV5-1 and TRBJ2-7, with D perhaps TRBD1 (5 bases). The CDR3 covers 14 residues. The germline V gene encodes CDR1 SGHRS and CDR2 YFSETQ. V lost 7 bases and J lost 3, with 17 bases in between.

For this clone: One end of the junction does not line up with germline, which may come from a read error. The gene calls are TRBV7-2 and TRBJ2-3; D is undetermined. The CDR3 contains 13 residues. In germline, CDR1 is SGHTA, CDR2 FQGNSA. The CDR3 loop is CASSDFHPDTKYF. In DNA form, the CDR3 reads TGTGCCAGCAGCGACTTTCACCCAGATACGAAGTATTTT.

This clone was seen many times. The sample carries other DNA sequences with the same CDR3. The V call is TRBV28, the J call TRBJ2-7; no clear D gene. Germline assignment: CDR1 MDHEN and CDR2 SYDVKM. The V and J ends lost 5 bases and 9 bases respectively, with 17 bases between them. This CDR3 has 13 residues. CDR3 in amino acids: CASSQPSVISQYF. In DNA, the CDR3 is TGTGCCAGCAGTCAGCCGTCGGTGATCTCGCAGTACTTC.

As for this clone: The same CDR3 also results from other DNA sequences found in this sample. Written as DNA, the CDR3 is TGTGCCAGCAGCTTTGACGGAGGGGTGGCGGATACGCAGTATTTT. This sequence encodes CASSFDGGVADTQYF. The chain has TRBV5-6 and TRBJ2-3, with a possible D match to TRBD2 (6 bases). Germline V lookup: CDR1 SGHDT, CDR2 YYEEEE. The CDR3 has 15 amino acids. V lost 2 bases, J lost 6 bases, and 16 bases lay in between. The full variable domain, completed using reference TRBV5-6 and TRBJ2-3, is DAGVTQSPTHLIKTRGQQVTLRCSPKSGHDTVSWYQQALGQGPQFIFQYYEEEERQRGNFPDRFSGHQFPNYSSELNVNALLLGDSALYLCASSFDGGVADTQYFGPGTRLTVL.